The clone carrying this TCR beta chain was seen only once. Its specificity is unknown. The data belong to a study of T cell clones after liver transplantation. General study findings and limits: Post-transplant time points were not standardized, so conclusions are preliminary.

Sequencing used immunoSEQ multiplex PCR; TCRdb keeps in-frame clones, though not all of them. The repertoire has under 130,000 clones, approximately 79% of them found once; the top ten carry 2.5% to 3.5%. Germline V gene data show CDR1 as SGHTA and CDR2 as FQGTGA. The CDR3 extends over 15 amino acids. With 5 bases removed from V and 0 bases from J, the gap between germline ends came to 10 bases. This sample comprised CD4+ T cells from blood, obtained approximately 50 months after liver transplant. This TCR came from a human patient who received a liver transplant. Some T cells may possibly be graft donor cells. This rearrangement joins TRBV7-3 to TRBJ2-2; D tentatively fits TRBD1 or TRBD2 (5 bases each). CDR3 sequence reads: CASSPQGANTGELFF. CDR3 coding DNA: TGTGCCAGCAGCCCCCAGGGAGCGAACACCGGGGAGCTGTTTTTT.